The T cell receptor beta chain under discussion was sequenced for a study of blood T cell repertoires in COVID-19. The overall study: Acute and convalescent COVID-19 samples came from the United States, Italy and Spain. T cells, B-cell-depleted T cells, or PBMCs provided the cDNA or gDNA that served as material.

As processed by the authors: Nucleated cell counts were estimated from reference gene primer amplification. Measured with immunoSEQ multiplex PCR; TCRdb has only the in-frame clones, and not every one. V and J calls and clone size are copied from that table; D and trimming were computed from the DNA. The sample shows about 73,000 clones, 82% of them seen only once. The CDR3 runs to 16 residues. Germline CDR1 is GTSNPN and CDR2 is SVGIG (reference sequence). The V end was cut by 1 base, the J end by 5 bases, with 20 bases between. Sequencing used peripheral blood. The chain carries TRBV30 and TRBJ2-5; D might be TRBD2 (6 bases). The sequence was obtained from a woman aged 60-75 years with acute or convalescent COVID-19. CDR3 bases: TGTGCCTGGAGTGGGGCAGCGGGCGGATCCCACGAGACCCAGTACTTC. It is translated as CAWSGAAGGSHETQYF.